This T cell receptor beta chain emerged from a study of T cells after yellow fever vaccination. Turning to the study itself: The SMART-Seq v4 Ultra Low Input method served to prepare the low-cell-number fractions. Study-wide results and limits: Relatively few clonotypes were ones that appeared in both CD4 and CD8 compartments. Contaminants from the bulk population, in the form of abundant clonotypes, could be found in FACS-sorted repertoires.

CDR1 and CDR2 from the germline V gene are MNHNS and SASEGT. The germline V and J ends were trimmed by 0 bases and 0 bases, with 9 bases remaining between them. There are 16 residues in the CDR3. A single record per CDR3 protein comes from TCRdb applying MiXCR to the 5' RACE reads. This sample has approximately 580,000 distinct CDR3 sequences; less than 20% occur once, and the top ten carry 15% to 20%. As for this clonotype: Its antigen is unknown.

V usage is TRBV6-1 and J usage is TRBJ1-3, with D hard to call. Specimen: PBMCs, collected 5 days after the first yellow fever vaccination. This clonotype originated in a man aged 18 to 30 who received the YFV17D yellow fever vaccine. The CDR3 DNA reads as TGTGCCAGCAGTGAAGCGTGGCGGCACTCTGGAAACACCATATATTTT. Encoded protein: CASSEAWRHSGNTIYF.